Listed here is a single TCR beta chain. Its specificity is not known. TCRdb fed the RACE reads into MiXCR, producing one record per CDR3 protein. The sample lists approximately 50,000 distinct CDR3 sequences; roughly a tenth were seen once. The data derive from a study of human T cells and chemical hapten exposure. Across the study: Reading of the patch tests, which applied 0.01% DPC to the upper back, occurred at 6 days. Notes on the study in general: Expanded TCRs formed significantly more large CDR3 similarity clusters than controls.

The CDR3 spans 16 residues. V shed 5 bases and J shed 0 bases, with 14 bases lying between them. Sample time point: pre-sensitization, week 0. Treatment denoted: therapeutic diphenylcyclopropenone sensitization with weekly scalp DPC. Total RNA came from unfractionated whole blood. Participating donors were patients with alopecia, aged 18 to 70 years, considered appropriate candidates for DPC. This sequence joins TRBV12-3 or TRBV12-4 and TRBJ1-3; possibly TRBD1 for D (5 bases). The sequencing used whole blood, collected in connection with sensitization to the hapten diphenylcyclopropenone (DPC). This receptor was taken from a woman between 25 and 40 years old with alopecia areata. Some clones in this sample may be carry-over from other donors' samples. The CDR3 nucleotides read TGTGCCAGCAGTCAAGGGACTGCCTACTCTGGAAACACCATATATTTT. Its translation is CASSQGTAYSGNTIYF.